The 10 T cell receptor beta chains listed next were all sequenced from one sample in a study of post-analysis software for immune sequencing data. General observations from the study: About five TRBV segments, including TRBV5-6, TRBV5-1 and TRBV20-1, were more frequent in patients than controls.

Their cognate antigens are unknown. Sequencing libraries made from TCR beta cDNA carried unique molecular identifiers. TCRdb passed the PCR reads through MiXCR, listing each CDR3 protein once. The data show approximately 250,000 distinct CDR3 sequences, 36% seen once. The sequencing sample was made of blood. All receptors come from a girl between 10 and 17 years old with multiple sclerosis.

This clonotype was recorded many times. The CDR3 here is CSATAPGQGVRDTQYF. In DNA, the CDR3 is TGCAGTGCTACGGCCCCGGGACAGGGGGTCCGAGATACGCAGTATTTT. V and J are TRBV20-1 and TRBJ2-3, with 11 bases matching TRBD1. CDR1 DFQATT and CDR2 SNEGSKA come from the germline V gene (reference sequence). After removal of 4 bases from V and 5 bases from J, the junction contained 11 bases not matched to a gene. This CDR3 comprises 16 residues.

This clonotype has just a few counts. The chain uses TRBV7-8 and TRBJ2-1; D might be TRBD2 (5 bases). This CDR3 is built from 16 residues. Trimming shortened V by 4 bases and J by 3 bases, and 16 bases separated the two germline ends. Looked up from germline, CDR1 is SGHVS and CDR2 is FQNEAQ. DNA of the CDR3: TGTGCCAGCAGCTCGTGGAAAGGGAGAAGCTACAATGAGCAGTTCTTC. It yields the protein CASSSWKGRSYNEQFF.

This clonotype was counted ten times or more. The chain joins TRBV19 to TRBJ1-4, with D maybe TRBD1 (5 bases). The CDR3 length is 14 residues. The germline CDR1 and CDR2 sequences are LNHDA and SQIVND (reference sequence). Trimming cost V 5 bases and J 7 bases, with 14 bases left between them. As DNA, the CDR3 is TGTGCCAGTAGTTCCTGGACAAATCCTGAAAAACTGTTTTTT. This codes for CASSSWTNPEKLFF.

The chain joins TRBV11-1 to TRBJ2-5, with 9 positions matching TRBD1. Germline loops: CDR1 SGHAT, CDR2 FQDESV (reference sequence). V gave up 5 bases and J gave up 11 bases; unmatched junction bases: 12. The CDR3 length is 14 residues. Here the CDR3 reads CASSPSGTGREQYF. CDR3 sequence (DNA): TGTGCCAGCAGCCCGTCCGGGACAGGGCGTGAGCAGTACTTC.

The chain carries TRBV7-2 and TRBJ1-5; the D is unclear. This CDR3 has 15 residues. Germline loops: CDR1 SGHTA, CDR2 FQGNSA. V was clipped by 1 base and J by 4 bases, with 11 bases between them. The CDR3 DNA reads as TGTGCCAGCAGCTTAGTAGGGCAGGATAATCAGCCCCAGCATTTT. It yields the protein CASSLVGQDNQPQHF. The full variable domain, with the rest looked up from reference TRBV7-2 and TRBJ1-5, is GAGVSQSPSNKVTEKGKDVELRCDPISGHTALYWYRQSLGQGLEFLIYFQGNSAPDKSGLPSDRFSAERTGGSVSTLTIQRTQQEDSAVYLCASSLVGQDNQPQHFGDGTRLSIL.

This clonotype came up many times. The chain is built from TRBV28 and TRBJ2-1; D uncertain. Between the trimmed V and J ends, which lost 4 bases and 8 bases, there was a span of 9 bases. The CDR3 consists of 12 residues. Germline V gene sequence: CDR1 MDHEN, CDR2 SYDVKM. This CDR3 reads CASSSLLDEQFF. In nucleotides, the CDR3 is TGTGCCAGCAGTTCTCTTTTGGATGAGCAGTTCTTC.

V usage is TRBV10-2 and J usage is TRBJ1-3, with no clear D. Germline V gene sequence: CDR1 WSHSY, CDR2 SAAADI. CDR3 length: 12 residues. V lost 2 bases and J 5 bases, leaving 4 bases between the germline ends. The CDR3 sequence: CASSEPRNTIYF. Written as DNA, the CDR3 is TGCGCCAGCAGTGAGCCGAGAAACACCATATATTTT.

The sample holds a few counts of this clonotype. The chain carries TRBV7-9 and TRBJ2-1, with 7 bases aligning to TRBD1. The V gene's germline CDR1 is SEHNR and CDR2 FQNEAQ (reference sequence). The CDR3 totals 14 residues. Trimming took 6 bases from V and 8 from J; bases not matched to a gene: 10. The CDR3 loop is CASRALTGPDEQFF. The DNA for the CDR3 is TGTGCCAGCAGAGCCCTGACAGGGCCGGATGAGCAGTTCTTC.

The chain recombines TRBV12-3 or TRBV12-4 with TRBJ2-1; 9 bases align to TRBD1. The CDR3 is 14 amino acids. V dropped 8 bases and J dropped 4; count of bases not matched to a gene: 6. The CDR3 DNA follows: TGTGCCAGCGTCCGGGACAGGGAGTACAATGAGCAGTTCTTC. Protein product: CASVRDREYNEQFF.

This chain connects TRBV19 to TRBJ1-1, with D perhaps TRBD1 (5 bases). The germline gives CDR1 LNHDA, CDR2 SQIVND (reference sequence). This CDR3 region has 14 residues. Trimming removed 5 bases at V and 6 bases at J, with 16 bases between. CDR3 sequence reads: CASSLDISGPEAFF. The DNA for the CDR3 is TGTGCCAGTAGTTTGGACATCTCGGGCCCTGAAGCTTTCTTT.